The T cell receptor beta chain described here comes from a study of CD8 T cells in ankylosing spondylitis. The trim removed 3 bases at V and 0 bases at J, leaving 2 bases unmatched. CDR1 and CDR2 from the germline V gene are SGHRS and YFSETQ. This CDR3 has 14 residues. Study conclusions and caveats: What appeared characteristic of ankylosing spondylitis blood was a TCR beta motif of under 10 highly homologous variants.

TCRdb fed the 5' RACE reads into MiXCR, producing one record per CDR3 protein. The sample records around 770,000 distinct CDR3 sequences, under 20% being singletons. This clonotype has only a few counts. Antigen unknown. The sequence was obtained from a male donor with ankylosing spondylitis. Sequences were obtained from blood, either unsorted or a sorted T cell fraction (not recorded which). This chain links TRBV5-1 with TRBJ1-1; 7 bases map to TRBD1. The DNA for the CDR3 is TGCGCCAGCAGCTCGGACAGGTTGAACACTGAAGCTTTCTTT. This gives the protein CASSSDRLNTEAFF.